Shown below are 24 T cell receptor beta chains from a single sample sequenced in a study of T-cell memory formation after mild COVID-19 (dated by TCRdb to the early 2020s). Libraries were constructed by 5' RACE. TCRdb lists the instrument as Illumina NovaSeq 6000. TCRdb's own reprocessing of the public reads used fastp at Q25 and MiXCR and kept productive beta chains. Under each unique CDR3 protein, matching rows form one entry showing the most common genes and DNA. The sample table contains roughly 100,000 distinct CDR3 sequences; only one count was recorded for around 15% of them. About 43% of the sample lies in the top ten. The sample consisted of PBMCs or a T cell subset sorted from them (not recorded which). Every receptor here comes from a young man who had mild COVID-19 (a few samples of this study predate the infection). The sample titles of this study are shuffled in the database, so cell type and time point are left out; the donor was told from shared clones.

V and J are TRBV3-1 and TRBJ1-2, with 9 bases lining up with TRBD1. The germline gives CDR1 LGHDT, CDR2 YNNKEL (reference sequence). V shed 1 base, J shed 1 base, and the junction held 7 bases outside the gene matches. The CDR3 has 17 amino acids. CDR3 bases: TGTGCCAGCAGCCAAGTTTACAGGGGGCCTCTTAACTATGGCTACACCTTC. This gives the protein CASSQVYRGPLNYGYTF.

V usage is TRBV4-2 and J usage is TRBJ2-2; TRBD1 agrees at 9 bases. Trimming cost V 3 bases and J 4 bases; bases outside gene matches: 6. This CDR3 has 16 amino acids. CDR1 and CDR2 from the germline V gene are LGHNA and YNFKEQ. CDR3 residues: CASSQLTGGSTGELFF. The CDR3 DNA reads TGTGCCAGCAGCCAGTTGACAGGGGGGAGCACCGGGGAGCTGTTTTTT.

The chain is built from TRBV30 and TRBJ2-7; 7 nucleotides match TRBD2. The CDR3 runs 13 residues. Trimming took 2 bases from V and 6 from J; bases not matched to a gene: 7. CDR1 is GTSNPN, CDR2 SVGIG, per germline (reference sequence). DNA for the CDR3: TGTGCCTGGAGTCGCGGGGACTACACCGAGCAGTACTTC. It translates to CAWSRGDYTEQYF.

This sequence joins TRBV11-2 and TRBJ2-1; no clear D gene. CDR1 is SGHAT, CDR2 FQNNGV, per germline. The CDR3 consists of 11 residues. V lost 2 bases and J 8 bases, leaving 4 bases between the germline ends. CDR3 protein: CASSLFDEQFF. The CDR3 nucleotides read TGTGCCAGCAGCTTATTCGATGAGCAGTTCTTC.

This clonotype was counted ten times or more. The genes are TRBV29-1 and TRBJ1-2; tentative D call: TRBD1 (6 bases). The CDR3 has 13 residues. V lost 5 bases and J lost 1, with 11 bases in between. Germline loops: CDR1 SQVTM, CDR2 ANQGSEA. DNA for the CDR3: TGCAGCGTTAAGGGGGGTGATAACTATGGCTACACCTTC. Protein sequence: CSVKGGDNYGYTF. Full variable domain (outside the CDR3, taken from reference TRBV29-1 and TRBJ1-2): SAVISQKPSRDICQRGTSLTIQCQVDSQVTMMFWYRQQPGQSLTLIATANQGSEATYESGFVIDKFPISRPNLTFSTLTVSNMSPEDSSIYLCSVKGGDNYGYTFGSGTRLTVV.

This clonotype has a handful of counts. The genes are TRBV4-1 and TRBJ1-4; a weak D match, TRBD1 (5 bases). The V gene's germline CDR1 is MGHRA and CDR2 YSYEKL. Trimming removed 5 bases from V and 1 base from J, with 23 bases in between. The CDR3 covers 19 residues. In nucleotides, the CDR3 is TGCGCCAGCAGCTATATTCCGGGACTCCAAAAGGGAACTAATGAAAAACTGTTTTTT. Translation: CASSYIPGLQKGTNEKLFF.

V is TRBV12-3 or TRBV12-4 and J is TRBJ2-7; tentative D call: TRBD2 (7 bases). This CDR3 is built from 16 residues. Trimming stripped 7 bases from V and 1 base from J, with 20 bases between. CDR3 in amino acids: CASTQGRGGNSYEQYF. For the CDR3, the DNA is TGTGCCAGCACCCAGGGTAGGGGGGGCAATTCCTACGAGCAGTACTTC.

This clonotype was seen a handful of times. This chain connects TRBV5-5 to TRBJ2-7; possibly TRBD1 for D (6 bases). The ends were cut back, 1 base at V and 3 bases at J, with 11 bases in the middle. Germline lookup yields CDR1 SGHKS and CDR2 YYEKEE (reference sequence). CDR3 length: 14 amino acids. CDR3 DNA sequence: TGTGCCAGCAGCTTGCCCCAGGGGAGCTACGAGCAGTACTTC. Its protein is CASSLPQGSYEQYF.

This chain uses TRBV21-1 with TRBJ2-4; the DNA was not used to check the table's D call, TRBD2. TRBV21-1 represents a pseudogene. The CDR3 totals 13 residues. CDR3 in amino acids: CASNPGLAGIQYF. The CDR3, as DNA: TGTGCCAGCAATCCGGGACTAGCGGGGATTCAGTACTTC.

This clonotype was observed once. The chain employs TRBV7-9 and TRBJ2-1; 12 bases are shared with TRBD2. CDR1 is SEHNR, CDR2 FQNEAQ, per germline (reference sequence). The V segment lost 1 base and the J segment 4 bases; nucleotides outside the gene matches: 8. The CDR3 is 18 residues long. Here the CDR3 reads CASSLGCWGTSGYNEQFF. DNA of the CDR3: TGTGCCAGCAGCTTAGGTTGTTGGGGGACTAGCGGGTACAATGAGCAGTTCTTC.

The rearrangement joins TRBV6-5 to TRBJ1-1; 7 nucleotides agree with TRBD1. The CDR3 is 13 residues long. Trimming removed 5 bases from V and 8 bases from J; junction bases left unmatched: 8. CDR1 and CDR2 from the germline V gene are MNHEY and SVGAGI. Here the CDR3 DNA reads TGTGCCAGCAGTCCGGGACAGCAACTAGAAGCTTTCTTT. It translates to CASSPGQQLEAFF.

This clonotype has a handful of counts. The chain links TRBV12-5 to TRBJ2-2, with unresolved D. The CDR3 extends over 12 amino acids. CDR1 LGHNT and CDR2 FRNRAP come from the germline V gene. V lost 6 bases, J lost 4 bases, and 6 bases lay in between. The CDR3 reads CASGHGTGELFF. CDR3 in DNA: TGTGCTAGTGGCCATGGCACCGGGGAGCTGTTTTTT.

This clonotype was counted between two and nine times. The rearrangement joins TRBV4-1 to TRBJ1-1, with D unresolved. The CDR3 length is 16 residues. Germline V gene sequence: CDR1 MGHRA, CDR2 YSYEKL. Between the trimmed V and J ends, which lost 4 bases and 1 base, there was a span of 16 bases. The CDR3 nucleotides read TGCGCCAGCAGCCCAGTTTCTACCGGAGGGAACACTGAAGCTTTCTTT. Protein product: CASSPVSTGGNTEAFF.

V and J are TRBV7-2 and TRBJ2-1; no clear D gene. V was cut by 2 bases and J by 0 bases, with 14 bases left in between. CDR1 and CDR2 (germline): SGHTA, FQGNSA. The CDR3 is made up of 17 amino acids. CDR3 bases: TGTGCCAGCAGCTTAACCCCAACCAGGAGCTCCTACAATGAGCAGTTCTTC. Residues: CASSLTPTRSSYNEQFF.

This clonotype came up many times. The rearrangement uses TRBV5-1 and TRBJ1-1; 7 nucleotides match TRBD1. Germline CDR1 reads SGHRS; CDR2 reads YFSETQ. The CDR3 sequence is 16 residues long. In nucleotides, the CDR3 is TGCCCCGCTACAAGCGGGACAGAAGAACCAAACACTGAAGCTTTCTTT. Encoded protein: CPATSGTEEPNTEAFF.

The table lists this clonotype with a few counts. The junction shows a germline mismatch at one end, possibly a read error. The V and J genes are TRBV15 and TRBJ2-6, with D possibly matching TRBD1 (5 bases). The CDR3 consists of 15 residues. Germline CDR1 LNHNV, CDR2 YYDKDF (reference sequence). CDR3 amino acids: CATSRVRSGADVLTF. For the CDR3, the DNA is TGTGCCACCAGCAGAGTAAGATCTGGGGCCGACGTCCTGACTTTC.

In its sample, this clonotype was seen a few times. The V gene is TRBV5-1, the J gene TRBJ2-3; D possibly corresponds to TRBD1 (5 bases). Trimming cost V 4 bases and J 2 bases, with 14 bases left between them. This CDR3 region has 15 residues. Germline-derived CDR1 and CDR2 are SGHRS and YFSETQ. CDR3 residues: CASSLLGRDTDTQYF. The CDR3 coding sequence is TGCGCCAGCAGCCTCCTGGGCAGGGACACAGATACGCAGTATTTT.

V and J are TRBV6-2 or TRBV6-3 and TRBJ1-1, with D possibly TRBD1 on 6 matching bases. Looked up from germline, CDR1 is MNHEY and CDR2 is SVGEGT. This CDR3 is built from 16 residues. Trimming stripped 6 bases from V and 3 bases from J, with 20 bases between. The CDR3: CASRYPPRQGHTEAFF. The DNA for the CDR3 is TGTGCCAGCAGGTACCCGCCGCGGCAGGGGCACACTGAAGCTTTCTTT.

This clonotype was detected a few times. The chain's CDR3 is CASRQRPGVGELFF. CDR3 DNA sequence: TGTGCCAGCAGACAACGTCCAGGGGTCGGGGAGCTGTTTTTT. The chain employs TRBV27 and TRBJ2-2; a weak D match, TRBD1 (6 bases). Germline-derived CDR1 and CDR2 are MNHEY and SMNVEV (reference sequence). The CDR3 loop spans 14 amino acids. The V gene lost 6 bases and the J gene lost 7 bases, with 15 bases spanning the gap.

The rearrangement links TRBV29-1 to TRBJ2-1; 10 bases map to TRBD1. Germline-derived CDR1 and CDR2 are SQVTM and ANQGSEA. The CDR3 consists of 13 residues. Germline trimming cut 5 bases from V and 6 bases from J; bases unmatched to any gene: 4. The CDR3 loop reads CSVWTGGSNEQFF. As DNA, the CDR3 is TGCAGCGTTTGGACAGGGGGGAGCAATGAGCAGTTCTTC.

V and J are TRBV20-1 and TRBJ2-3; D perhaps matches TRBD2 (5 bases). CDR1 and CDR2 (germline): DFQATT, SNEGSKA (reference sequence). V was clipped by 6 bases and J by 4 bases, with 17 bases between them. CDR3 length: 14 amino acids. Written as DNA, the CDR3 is TGCAGTGCACCCCTAGGACGGGGAGCAGATACGCAGTATTTT. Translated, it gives CSAPLGRGADTQYF.

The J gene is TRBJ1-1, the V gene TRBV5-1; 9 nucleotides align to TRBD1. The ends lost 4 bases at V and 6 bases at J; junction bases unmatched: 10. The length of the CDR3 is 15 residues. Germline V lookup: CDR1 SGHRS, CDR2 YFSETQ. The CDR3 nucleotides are TGCGCCAGCAGCGCCCCGGACAGGGGAAGGGCTGAAGCTTTCTTT. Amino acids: CASSAPDRGRAEAFF.

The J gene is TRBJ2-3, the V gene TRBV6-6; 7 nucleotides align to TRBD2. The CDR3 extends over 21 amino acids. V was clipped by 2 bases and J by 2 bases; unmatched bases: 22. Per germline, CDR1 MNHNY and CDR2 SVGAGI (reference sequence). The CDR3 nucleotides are TGTGCCAGCAGTTACCTGCCCAGCGGGGCGGTTGGGGTAGACAACACAGATACGCAGTATTTT. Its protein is CASSYLPSGAVGVDNTDTQYF.

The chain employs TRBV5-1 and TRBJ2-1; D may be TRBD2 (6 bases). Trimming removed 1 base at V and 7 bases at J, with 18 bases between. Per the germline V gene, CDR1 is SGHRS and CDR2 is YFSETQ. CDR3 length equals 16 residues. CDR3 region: CASSLIGGGPENEQFF. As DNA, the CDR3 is TGCGCCAGCAGCTTGATCGGCGGAGGGCCAGAAAATGAGCAGTTCTTC. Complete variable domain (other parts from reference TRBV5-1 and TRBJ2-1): KAGVTQTPRYLIKTRGQQVTLSCSPISGHRSVSWYQQTPGQGLQFLFEYFSETQRNKGNFPGRFSGRQFSNSRSEMNVSTLELGDSALYLCASSLIGGGPENEQFFGPGTRLTVL.